This TCR beta chain is from a study of beta chain features in type 1 diabetes. Study as a whole: On cell yields, gender and age, patients and healthy donors were similar.

Per germline, CDR1 LNHDA and CDR2 SQIVND (reference sequence). The length of the CDR3 is 19 residues. V trimming: 5 bases; J trimming: 0 bases; junction bases outside the gene matches: 9. Investigators reverse transcribed all isolated RNA, so they sequenced expressed TCRB transcripts. Here immunoSEQ multiplex PCR was the method, and the copy in TCRdb shows in-frame clones only, minus some. Among 200,000 to 300,000 clones, roughly 20% were seen once, and the ten largest hold 0.028%. Sorted populations all had greater than 98% purity. This clone was detected a few times. Its antigen is unknown. Overall study findings and caveats: People with Type 1 diabetes carried modestly yet significantly shorter TCRB CDR3s in all four CD4+ subsets. TCRB repertoires of naive, central memory and Treg cells appeared more similar among patients than among healthy donors.

The V and J genes are TRBV19 and TRBJ2-1; TRBD2 agrees at 14 bases. This sequence originates from a woman aged 40 to 55 with type 1 diabetes. Sequencing used naive CD4+ T cells from blood. The CDR3 DNA follows: TGTGCCAGTAGTGCGATAGGACTAGCGGGAGGAAGCTCCTACAATGAGCAGTTCTTC. Its translation is CASSAIGLAGGSSYNEQFF.